What follows is one T cell receptor (beta chain) and its context. Its antigen is unknown. CDR1 and CDR2 from the germline V gene are MNHEY and SVGAGI. V lost 0 bases to trimming and J lost 1 base; unmatched junction nucleotides: 8. The CDR3 totals 17 residues. This record comes from a study of T cells in Graves' hyperthyroidism and ophthalmopathy. The overall study: It was at initial diagnosis, before any treatment, that peripheral blood was collected. Regarding the study as a whole: Model output signaled ophthalmopathy a median around 6.9 months ahead of onset. Within blood appeared most thyroid clonotypes that had expanded above 0.001.

Patients affected by ophthalmopathy presented a Clinical Activity Score of at least 3, a NOSPECS grade of at least 4, and disease duration below 3 months. Amplification targeted TCR beta CDR3 regions from RNA transcripts. Using the HTBI primer set, a first-round RT-PCR was run on the TCR CDR3. TCRdb ran MiXCR on the multiplex PCR reads and lists one entry per CDR3 protein. The sample contains 490,000 or so distinct CDR3 sequences, less than 25% of which appear only once. The clonotype was recovered from a woman in her seventies with Graves' ophthalmopathy. The gene calls are TRBV6-5 and TRBJ1-1; 7 bases map to TRBD1. Sequences were obtained from blood. As DNA, the CDR3 is TGTGCCAGCAGTTACTCGATAACAGGGGTGCCGAACACTGAAGCTTTCTTT. Protein: CASSYSITGVPNTEAFF.